One sample yielded the 25 T cell receptor beta chains listed below, sequenced in a study of HIV-infected patients and healthy controls. All unsorted peripheral T cells were captured because whole blood was used without fractionation. 400 to 550 ng RNA was reverse transcribed with alpha and beta constant-region primers. Alpha and beta chain libraries were made separately by chain-specific third strand synthesis with multiplexing indices. In TCRdb, the 5' RACE reads were re-called with MiXCR into one record per CDR3 protein. Here the sample spans about 10,000 distinct CDR3 sequences, 8% to 8.5% being singletons. The specimen was blood. The source of these receptors is an adult in good health.

By its share, this clonotype is medium-sized. The chain has TRBV20-1 and TRBJ2-3; 11 bases are shared with TRBD2. V dropped 5 bases and J dropped 6; count of bases not matched to a gene: 10. The CDR3 consists of 15 residues. The germline V gene has CDR1 DFQATT and CDR2 SNEGSKA (reference sequence). The CDR3 here is CSAEQLAGDGDTQYF. For the CDR3, the DNA is TGCAGTGCTGAACAACTAGCGGGAGATGGTGATACGCAGTATTTT.

This clonotype is medium-sized in the sample. V usage is TRBV7-9 and J usage is TRBJ2-1; 8 nucleotides align to TRBD2. This CDR3 spans 16 amino acids. CDR1 is SEHNR and CDR2 is FQNEAQ in the germline V gene (reference sequence). V was clipped by 3 bases and J by 7 bases; unmatched bases: 11. Here the CDR3 reads CASSFASGGSLNEQFF. The CDR3 region has the DNA TGTGCCAGCAGCTTCGCGAGCGGGGGAAGTTTAAATGAGCAGTTCTTC.

The chain employs TRBV6-2 or TRBV6-3 and TRBJ2-6, with 8 bases aligning to TRBD2. The CDR3 has 15 amino acids. V trimming: 5 bases; J trimming: 4 bases; junction bases outside the gene matches: 4. Germline loops: CDR1 MNHEY, CDR2 SVGEGT. The CDR3 region is CASSNGGAGANVLTF. CDR3 DNA: TGTGCCAGCAGTAACGGGGGGGCCGGGGCCAACGTCCTGACTTTC.

This clonotype is labeled as medium-sized (0.01 to 0.1%). The genes are TRBV3-1 and TRBJ2-7, with D maybe TRBD2 (6 bases). Germline V gene lookup returns CDR1 LGHDT and CDR2 YNNKEL (reference sequence). This CDR3 is 14 amino acids long. V dropped 7 bases and J dropped 3 bases, with 16 bases sitting between them. The CDR3 DNA reads TGTGCCAGCACTACGGGGGTAGGTAACTACGAGCAGTACTTC. Translating gives CASTTGVGNYEQYF.

By sample fraction, this clonotype is medium-sized. V usage is TRBV18 and J usage is TRBJ2-3, with unresolved D. The ends were cut back, 4 bases at V and 2 bases at J, with 4 bases in the middle. The germline V gene encodes CDR1 KGHSH and CDR2 LQKENI. CDR3 length equals 12 residues. The CDR3 protein is CASSRYTDTQYF. The CDR3 coding sequence is TGTGCCAGCTCACGTTACACAGATACGCAGTATTTT. Full variable domain (rest looked up from reference TRBV18 and TRBJ2-3): NAGVMQNPRHLVRRRGQEARLRCSPMKGHSHVYWYRQLPEEGLKFMVYLQKENIIDESGMPKERFSAEFPKEGPSILRIQQVVRGDSAAYFCASSRYTDTQYFGPGTRLTVL.

This clonotype was observed at least ten times. The rearrangement uses TRBV19 and TRBJ2-2; D not certain. The CDR3 loop spans 15 amino acids. Looked up from germline, CDR1 is LNHDA and CDR2 is SQIVND (reference sequence). The V end lost 5 bases, the J end lost 1 base, and 11 bases lay between the germline ends. The CDR3 reads CASSARSRNTGELFF. In DNA, the CDR3 is TGTGCCAGTAGTGCACGTTCGAGGAACACCGGGGAGCTGTTTTTT.

This clonotype came up many times. The V gene is TRBV5-8, the J gene TRBJ1-2; D is unclear. The CDR3 sequence is 11 residues long. V lost 2 bases and J 8 bases, leaving 7 bases between the germline ends. The germline CDR1 and CDR2 sequences are SGHTS and YDEGEE. The CDR3 DNA reads TGTGCCAGCAGCTTTTTGGTGGGCTACACCTTC. Translation gives CASSFLVGYTF.

This clonotype is labeled medium-sized (0.01 to 0.1%). The rearrangement uses TRBV12-3 or TRBV12-4 and TRBJ2-7; D is undetermined. The V and J ends lost 7 bases and 2 bases respectively, with 15 bases between them. The CDR3 spans 14 residues. CDR3 region: CASKLEIDTYEQYF. The CDR3 region has the DNA TGTGCCAGCAAGTTGGAGATCGATACCTACGAGCAGTACTTC.

This clonotype has ten or more counts. This rearrangement joins TRBV5-5 to TRBJ2-1; 7 bases align to TRBD1. The V and J ends lost 4 bases and 0 bases, in that order; junction bases with no gene match: 4. CDR3 length: 15 amino acids. Germline values: CDR1 SGHKS, CDR2 YYEKEE (reference sequence). The CDR3 is CASSPTGSSYNEQFF. The CDR3, as DNA: TGTGCCAGCAGCCCGACAGGGAGCTCCTACAATGAGCAGTTCTTC.

This clonotype is medium-sized within its sample. The chain joins TRBV6-5 to TRBJ2-7, with 10 bases lining up with TRBD1. This CDR3 is built from 14 residues. Trimming cost V 5 bases and J 6 bases; bases outside gene matches: 7. Germline loops: CDR1 MNHEY, CDR2 SVGAGI. This CDR3 is CASSTGTGVGEQYF. The CDR3 DNA reads as TGTGCCAGCAGTACGGGGACAGGGGTGGGCGAGCAGTACTTC.

CDR3 loop: CASSEPQNEQFF. CDR3 nucleotide sequence: TGCGCCAGCAGTGAGCCCCAGAATGAGCAGTTCTTC. The genes are TRBV10-1 and TRBJ2-1; D gene unclear. V was pared by 2 bases and J by 7 bases, with 6 bases between. The CDR3 runs 12 residues. Germline V lookup: CDR1 WNHNN, CDR2 SYGVQD (reference sequence).

Relative to its sample, this clonotype is medium-sized. This chain connects TRBV25-1 to TRBJ2-6; D remains unclear. The germline V and J ends were trimmed by 10 bases and 0 bases, with 10 bases remaining between them. The germline V gene has CDR1 MGHDK and CDR2 SYGVNS. The CDR3 spans 14 residues. Here the CDR3 reads CATQGPSGANVLTF. CDR3 sequence (DNA): TGTGCCACCCAAGGCCCCTCTGGGGCCAACGTCCTGACTTTC.

Sample share makes this clonotype medium-sized. The chain recombines TRBV6-2 or TRBV6-3 with TRBJ2-1, with 11 bases that match TRBD1. CDR1 and CDR2 (germline): MNHEY, SVGEGT. The CDR3 is made up of 15 amino acids. V dropped 1 base and J dropped 8; count of bases not matched to a gene: 4. CDR3 DNA: TGTGCCAGCAGTTACTTAGGACAGGGGGCCTATGAGCAGTTCTTC. Translated, it gives CASSYLGQGAYEQFF.

This clonotype is deemed medium-sized. The chain recombines TRBV7-6 with TRBJ1-2, with 7 bases matching TRBD1. V lost 5 bases, J lost 7 bases, and 10 bases stayed unmatched. Per the germline V gene, CDR1 is SGHVS and CDR2 is FNYEAQ. This CDR3 is 14 amino acids long. CDR3 region: CASSTLRQGSGYTF. Here the CDR3 DNA reads TGTGCCAGCAGCACCTTGAGACAGGGTTCTGGCTACACCTTC.

This clonotype was detected many times. This rearrangement joins TRBV29-1 to TRBJ2-1; no clear D gene. V lost 4 bases, J lost 8 bases, and 12 bases lay in between. Germline V gene sequence: CDR1 SQVTM, CDR2 ANQGSEA. The CDR3 contains 12 residues. The CDR3 region is CSVVPEDYEQFF. The CDR3 DNA is TGCAGCGTTGTGCCCGAAGACTATGAGCAGTTCTTC.

This clonotype was counted many times. The rearrangement links TRBV5-4 to TRBJ2-1, with TRBD2 matching over 8 bases. V gave up 4 bases and J gave up 5 bases; unmatched junction bases: 5. CDR3 length: 14 amino acids. Germline values: CDR1 SGHNT, CDR2 YYREEE (reference sequence). The CDR3 here is CASSLGLANNEQFF. Here the CDR3 DNA reads TGTGCCAGCAGCCTCGGACTAGCTAACAATGAGCAGTTCTTC.

By proportion, this clonotype is medium-sized. This chain links TRBV20-1 with TRBJ2-1; 13 positions match TRBD2. V lost 6 bases and J lost 11; bases outside the gene matches: 10. CDR3 length equals 14 residues. CDR1 is DFQATT and CDR2 is SNEGSKA in the germline V gene (reference sequence). The CDR3 nucleotides are TGCAGTGCCGGCTGGGGACTAGCGGGACCCCAGCAGTTCTTC. As protein: CSAGWGLAGPQQFF.

In its sample, this clonotype was seen a few times. J is TRBJ1-4 and V is TRBV5-1; D possibly corresponds to TRBD1 (5 bases). The CDR3 spans 14 residues. Between the trimmed V and J ends, which lost 0 bases and 8 bases, there was a span of 11 bases. Looked up from germline, CDR1 is SGHRS and CDR2 is YFSETQ. The CDR3 protein is CASSLAQGREKLFF. The CDR3 DNA reads as TGCGCCAGCAGCTTGGCCCAGGGAAGGGAAAAACTGTTTTTT.

This clonotype is labeled as medium-sized. This rearrangement joins TRBV3-1 to TRBJ2-5; possibly TRBD2 for D (6 bases). Trimming pared 1 base from V and 5 bases from J, leaving 8 bases between. Germline V gene sequence: CDR1 LGHDT, CDR2 YNNKEL (reference sequence). The CDR3 covers 13 residues. CDR3 protein: CASSQAGRETQYF. Written as DNA, the CDR3 is TGTGCCAGCAGCCAAGCGGGGAGGGAGACCCAGTACTTC.

At least ten counts were recorded for this clonotype. The V gene is TRBV28, the J gene TRBJ1-6; no reliable D call. The CDR3 totals 12 residues. The ends were cut back, 3 bases at V and 15 bases at J, with 12 bases in the middle. Per germline, CDR1 MDHEN and CDR2 SYDVKM. The CDR3 DNA reads as TGTGCCAGCAGTTTCGTAGGTCGTTTCCTCCACTTT. Its translation: CASSFVGRFLHF.

This clonotype was detected many times. The V gene is TRBV28, the J gene TRBJ2-1; D perhaps matches TRBD1 (5 bases). The CDR3 totals 12 residues. V lost 8 bases and J lost 9, with 14 bases in between. Looked up from germline, CDR1 is MDHEN and CDR2 is SYDVKM. CDR3 in amino acids: CASRTRVPEQFF. Here the CDR3 DNA reads TGTGCCAGCCGAACCAGGGTACCTGAGCAGTTCTTC.

Many counts were recorded for this clonotype. The chain recombines TRBV6-5 with TRBJ2-3, with 10 bases that match TRBD2. The CDR3 contains 18 residues. Germline V gives CDR1 MNHEY, CDR2 SVGAGI. Trimming removed 6 bases from V and 4 bases from J; junction bases left unmatched: 16. The CDR3 bases are TGTGCCAGCAGGCCGGCGAGGGGAGCGGGAGGGATAGCAGATACGCAGTATTTT. Its protein product is CASRPARGAGGIADTQYF.

This clonotype is labeled medium-sized. The V gene is TRBV2, the J gene TRBJ1-1, with D uncertain. This CDR3 comprises 15 residues. V dropped 3 bases and J dropped 1 base, with 12 bases sitting between them. In germline, CDR1 is SNHLY, CDR2 FYNNEI. The CDR3 here is CASSEAGVGNTEAFF. The CDR3 region has the DNA TGTGCCAGCAGTGAGGCGGGTGTGGGGAACACTGAAGCTTTCTTT.

Many counts were recorded for this clonotype. V and J are TRBV7-9 and TRBJ2-3; a weak D match, TRBD1 (5 bases). Trimming removed 8 bases at V and 5 bases at J, with 20 bases between. Germline loops: CDR1 SEHNR, CDR2 FQNEAQ (reference sequence). This CDR3 contains 15 residues. CDR3 amino acids: CASDTEGEDIDTQYF. In DNA form, the CDR3 reads TGTGCCAGCGATACGGAAGGGGAAGACATAGATACGCAGTATTTT.

This clonotype is labeled as medium-sized. The V and J genes are TRBV29-1 and TRBJ2-1; 8 bases fit TRBD2. J was trimmed by 7 bases and V by 2 bases; bases with no gene match: 7. The CDR3 covers 14 residues. The germline gives CDR1 SQVTM, CDR2 ANQGSEA. CDR3 protein: CSVETLAVGNEQFF. The CDR3 DNA sequence: TGCAGCGTTGAAACACTAGCGGTAGGTAATGAGCAGTTCTTC.